These 27 T cell receptor beta chains share one sample of origin, sequenced in a study of blood T cell repertoires in COVID-19. Produced via immunoSEQ multiplex PCR; TCRdb's table is partial and in-frame only. This sample has under 250,000 clones, with around 82% found just once. The sample consisted of PBMCs or T cells enriched from blood (not recorded which). Receptors were obtained from a woman aged 45-65 years who had been exposed to COVID-19.

The V call is TRBV5-1, the J call TRBJ2-5; D is possibly TRBD1 (6 bases). Germline values: CDR1 SGHRS, CDR2 YFSETQ. The CDR3 totals 13 residues. Trimming took 3 bases from V and 4 from J, leaving 10 bases between them. CDR3 bases: TGCGCCAGCAGCTGGGGACAAGTAGAGACCCAGTACTTC. It yields the protein CASSWGQVETQYF.

The rearrangement uses TRBV6-5 and TRBJ1-6, with 12 nucleotides matching TRBD1. After removal of 11 bases from V and 9 bases from J, the junction contained 8 bases not matched to a gene. CDR1 and CDR2 from the germline V gene are MNHEY and SVGAGI. The CDR3 is 14 residues long. CDR3: CAVARDRGPSPLHF. In DNA, the CDR3 is TGTGCCGTTGCACGGGACAGGGGGCCTTCACCCCTCCACTTT.

The rearrangement uses TRBV5-1 and TRBJ1-4; 8 positions match TRBD1. From germline, CDR1 is SGHRS and CDR2 YFSETQ. V was pared by 2 bases and J by 8 bases, with 8 bases of the junction left unmatched. This CDR3 has 15 residues. CDR3 bases: TGCGCCAGCAGCTTAACCGGGACAGGCTCAGAAAAACTGTTTTTT. It yields the protein CASSLTGTGSEKLFF.

The rearrangement links TRBV5-4 to TRBJ2-2; TRBD1 matches 8 bases. V gave up 2 bases and J gave up 5 bases; unmatched junction bases: 5. The germline CDR1 and CDR2 sequences are SGHNT and YYREEE (reference sequence). The CDR3 is 15 residues long. In nucleotides, the CDR3 is TGTGCCAGCAGCTTCGGACAGGGCGGGACCGGGGAGCTGTTTTTT. This sequence encodes CASSFGQGGTGELFF.

In the case of this clone: The sample holds other DNA sequences that translate to the same CDR3. The chain couples TRBV28 to TRBJ1-2; D gene ambiguous. Germline loops: CDR1 MDHEN, CDR2 SYDVKM. The CDR3 spans 13 residues. V shed 2 bases and J shed 1 base, with 5 bases lying between them. The CDR3: CASSLTGNYGYTF. In DNA, the CDR3 is TGTGCCAGCAGTTTAACCGGTAACTATGGCTACACCTTC.

This chain joins TRBV6-6 and TRBJ1-6; possible D gene TRBD1, 5 bases. Germline V gives CDR1 MNHNY, CDR2 SVGAGI (reference sequence). With 2 bases removed from V and 6 bases from J, the gap between germline ends came to 8 bases. This CDR3 is 14 amino acids long. CDR3 in DNA: TGTGCCAGCAGTTACCAGGGCCTTAATTCACCCCTCCACTTT. It translates to CASSYQGLNSPLHF.

The chain uses TRBV5-4 and TRBJ1-2, with D unclear. Deletions cut 0 bases from V and 2 bases from J, with 5 bases between. Per the germline V gene, CDR1 is SGHNT and CDR2 is YYREEE (reference sequence). This CDR3 is built from 13 residues. The CDR3 DNA is TGTGCCAGCAGCTTGGGCGTAAACTATGGCTACACCTTC. Translating it yields CASSLGVNYGYTF.

This chain connects TRBV19 to TRBJ1-2; no clear D. Trimming cost V 4 bases and J 6 bases, with 21 bases left between them. This CDR3 is 16 amino acids long. The V gene's germline CDR1 is LNHDA and CDR2 SQIVND (reference sequence). The CDR3 loop is CASSTWASRGTDGYTF. DNA of the CDR3: TGTGCCAGTAGTACGTGGGCGTCCCGGGGTACTGATGGCTACACCTTC.

The J gene is TRBJ2-7, the V gene TRBV4-3; D is undetermined. The V gene's germline CDR1 is LGHNA and CDR2 YSLEER. The V end was cut by 0 bases, the J end by 7 bases, with 16 bases between. This CDR3 has 15 residues. As DNA, the CDR3 is TGCGCCAGCAGCCAAGATCGGCCGCCTTCGCGGGAGCAGTACTTC. The encoded protein is CASSQDRPPSREQYF.

This clone was detected once. The chain joins TRBV6-5 to TRBJ1-6, with D possibly being TRBD1 (6 bases). The germline V gene encodes CDR1 MNHEY and CDR2 SVGAGI. The CDR3 is 14 amino acids. Deletions cut 8 bases from V and 9 bases from J, with 17 bases between. CDR3 sequence reads: CASGVGGAGSPLHF. CDR3 coding DNA: TGTGCCAGCGGAGTAGGGGGGGCGGGTTCACCCCTCCACTTT.

The V gene is TRBV10-3, the J gene TRBJ2-2; 7 bases line up with TRBD1. The CDR3 is 15 residues long. Germline V gene data show CDR1 as ENHRY and CDR2 as SYGVKD. V was pared by 4 bases and J by 0 bases, with 2 bases of the junction left unmatched. The CDR3 DNA reads as TGTGCCATCAGTGCTGGGACAGCGAACACCGGGGAGCTGTTTTTT. Amino acids: CAISAGTANTGELFF.

V is TRBV10-3 and J is TRBJ2-7; 9 bases are a match to TRBD1. V shed 10 bases and J 3 bases; nucleotides not matched to a gene: 10. Germline loops: CDR1 ENHRY, CDR2 SYGVKD. This CDR3 is built from 14 residues. For the CDR3, the DNA is TGTGCCAGCAGCCGGGACAGGGACTTCTACGAGCAGTACTTC. Protein product: CASSRDRDFYEQYF.

This rearrangement joins TRBV27 to TRBJ1-1; D uncertain. Trimming removed 4 bases from V and 7 bases from J, with 16 bases in between. The length of the CDR3 is 14 residues. In germline, CDR1 is MNHEY, CDR2 SMNVEV (reference sequence). This CDR3 is CASSYGAIRDEAFF. CDR3 nucleotide sequence: TGTGCCAGCAGTTATGGTGCGATACGAGATGAAGCTTTCTTT.

This rearrangement joins TRBV7-2 to TRBJ1-1; TRBD1 is a possible D gene (6 bases). This CDR3 has 14 residues. Germline values: CDR1 SGHTA, CDR2 FQGNSA. V was shortened by 5 bases and J by 2 bases, with 12 bases between the two germline ends. Here the CDR3 DNA reads TGTGCCAGCAGCCACTGGACAGACAACACTGAAGCTTTCTTT. It codes for CASSHWTDNTEAFF.

The V gene is TRBV6-5, the J gene TRBJ2-1; perhaps TRBD1 as D (6 bases). CDR3 length: 15 amino acids. Trimming took 7 bases from V and 0 from J, leaving 13 bases between them. Looked up from germline, CDR1 is MNHEY and CDR2 is SVGAGI. CDR3 sequence: CASNLDRSSYNEQFF. The DNA of the CDR3 is TGTGCCAGCAACCTAGACAGGAGCTCCTACAATGAGCAGTTCTTC.

The chain links TRBV6-5 to TRBJ1-5, with D tentatively TRBD1 (6 bases). The CDR3 is 14 amino acids. Germline loops: CDR1 MNHEY, CDR2 SVGAGI. V was pared by 2 bases and J by 6 bases, with 11 bases between. CDR3 loop: CASSYGGGGQPQHF. The DNA of the CDR3 is TGTGCCAGCAGTTACGGGGGGGGCGGTCAGCCCCAGCATTTT.

CDR3 nucleotide sequence: TGCAGCGTTGAGGGAGGGTTGAAGACAGGGGGCTCAGCTAACTATGGCTACACCTTC. Translating it yields CSVEGGLKTGGSANYGYTF. The chain carries TRBV29-1 and TRBJ1-2; TRBD1 matches 10 bases. The germline CDR1 and CDR2 sequences are SQVTM and ANQGSEA. This CDR3 has 19 residues. V was pared by 3 bases and J by 0 bases, with 16 bases of the junction left unmatched.

This clone was counted only a few times. This chain connects TRBV5-5 to TRBJ2-3; 7 positions agree with TRBD1. V was pared by 4 bases and J by 6 bases, with 17 bases of the junction left unmatched. The V gene's germline CDR1 is SGHKS and CDR2 YYEKEE (reference sequence). This CDR3 contains 17 residues. This chain's CDR3 is CASSAARQGPNADTQYF. CDR3 DNA: TGTGCCAGCAGCGCGGCCCGACAGGGCCCCAATGCCGATACGCAGTATTTT.

This sequence joins TRBV6-5 and TRBJ2-1; 8 bases line up with TRBD2. Germline assignment: CDR1 MNHEY and CDR2 SVGAGI. The CDR3 covers 16 residues. The V segment lost 0 bases and the J segment 4 bases; nucleotides outside the gene matches: 5. CDR3 sequence reads: CASSYSGGGIYNEQFF. In DNA, the CDR3 is TGTGCCAGCAGTTACTCTGGCGGGGGGATTTACAATGAGCAGTTCTTC.

V gene TRBV7-6 combines with J gene TRBJ1-1; D remains unclear. CDR3 length equals 15 residues. CDR1 SGHVS and CDR2 FNYEAQ come from the germline V gene. Trimming took 2 bases from V and 3 from J, leaving 13 bases between them. The CDR3 coding sequence is TGTGCCAGCAGCTTAAGTCTTGAGGTGGACACTGAAGCTTTCTTT. Protein: CASSLSLEVDTEAFF.

The chain joins TRBV30 to TRBJ1-2, with D possibly TRBD1 on 6 matching bases. Germline CDR1 and CDR2: GTSNPN and SVGIG (reference sequence). The V gene lost 0 bases and the J gene lost 8 bases, with 16 bases spanning the gap. There are 14 residues in the CDR3. The CDR3 bases are TGTGCCTGGAGTGTTAGGACAGCCGTAGGAGGCTACACCTTC. Protein: CAWSVRTAVGGYTF.

V gene TRBV9 combines with J gene TRBJ2-5; 8 bases are a match to TRBD2. The germline V gene has CDR1 SGDLS and CDR2 YYNGEE. The CDR3 sequence is 16 residues long. The ends lost 2 bases at V and 7 bases at J; junction bases unmatched: 13. The CDR3 spells CASSVGASGLRGTQYF. CDR3 bases: TGTGCCAGCAGCGTCGGGGCTAGCGGGTTGCGGGGGACCCAGTACTTC. Complete variable domain (other parts from reference TRBV9 and TRBJ2-5): DSGVTQTPKHLITATGQRVTLRCSPRSGDLSVYWYQQSLDQGLQFLIQYYNGEERAKGNILERFSAQQFPDLHSELNLSSLELGDSALYFCASSVGASGLRGTQYFGPGTRLLVL.

A remark on this clone: The same CDR3 is also encoded by other DNA sequences in this sample. Here the CDR3 reads CASSFPGGTEAFF. The CDR3 DNA reads TGTGCCAGCAGTTTCCCAGGGGGGACTGAAGCTTTCTTT. The V and J genes are TRBV12-3 or TRBV12-4 and TRBJ1-1; 7 positions match TRBD1. Trimming took 3 bases from V and 5 from J; bases not matched to a gene: 3. This CDR3 contains 13 residues.

The chain couples TRBV10-3 to TRBJ2-3; the match to TRBD2 covers 11 bases. V lost 4 bases, J lost 3 bases, and 6 bases stayed unmatched. CDR3 size: 16 residues. Germline V gives CDR1 ENHRY, CDR2 SYGVKD. DNA of the CDR3: TGTGCCATCAGTGCAGTTACTAGCGGGAGAACAGATACGCAGTATTTT. Translated: CAISAVTSGRTDTQYF.

V gene TRBV3-1 (or the pseudogene TRBV3-2) combines with J gene TRBJ1-3; a weak D match, TRBD1 (5 bases). This CDR3 spans 15 amino acids. Germline V gene data show CDR1 as LGHDT and CDR2 as YNNKEL (reference sequence). V lost 3 bases and J 0 bases, leaving 9 bases between the germline ends. The CDR3 coding sequence is TGTGCCAGCAGCCATCGGGGGGACTCTGGAAACACCATATATTTT. This codes for CASSHRGDSGNTIYF.

CDR3 coding DNA: TGCGCCAGCAGTCTTCTAGCGGGGGGACAGAAGACCCAGTACTTC. This sequence encodes CASSLLAGGQKTQYF. The chain employs TRBV5-1 and TRBJ2-5; 11 positions agree with TRBD2. The CDR3 loop spans 15 amino acids. V was clipped by 5 bases and J by 6 bases; unmatched bases: 9. Germline values: CDR1 SGHRS, CDR2 YFSETQ.

The chain is built from TRBV5-4 and TRBJ1-2; D call uncertain. CDR1 and CDR2 (germline): SGHNT, YYREEE (reference sequence). This CDR3 region has 12 residues. The V and J ends lost 4 bases and 14 bases respectively, with 18 bases between them. The CDR3 nucleotides are TGTGCCAGCAGCCTGGAACAGTTTGCGTCAACCTTC. Protein product: CASSLEQFASTF. Full variable domain (remainder filled in from reference TRBV5-4 and TRBJ1-2): ETGVTQSPTHLIKTRGQQVTLRCSSQSGHNTVSWYQQALGQGPQFIFQYYREEENGRGNFPPRFSGLQFPNYSSELNVNALELDDSALYLCASSLEQFASTFGSGTRLTVV.